The rows below give T cell receptor beta chains drawn from one sample of a study of cytomegalovirus exposure and HLA in healthy donors. Clones were read by immunoSEQ multiplex PCR, and TCRdb kept only the in-frame ones, dropping some. With almost 45,000 clones in the sample, the ten largest clones hold over 7%. The sample comprised PBMCs. These receptors were obtained from a male donor in good health and CMV-seronegative. Both conserved end residues are part of each CDR3. A D gene is named only where the DNA matches it firmly.

d_gene	v_gene	j_gene	CDR3nt	CDR3aa
NA	TRBV9	TRBJ1-1	TGTGCCAGCAGCGTAGCTACTGAAGCTTTCTTT	CASSVATEAFF
NA	TRBV7-3	TRBJ2-7	TGTGCCAGCAGCTCCCACCCGACTAGTCGACGGAACGAGCAGTACTTC	CASSSHPTSRRNEQYF
NA	TRBV7-8	TRBJ2-7	TGTGCCAGCAGCTTGCGGGACCCCGGGGCGGGGACCTACGAGCAGTACTTC	CASSLRDPGAGTYEQYF
NA	TRBV4-1	TRBJ2-7	TGCGCCAGCAGCCAAGAGCCTCCGGGACATAGCGCCTACGAGCAGTACTTC	CASSQEPPGHSAYEQYF
NA	TRBV7-2	TRBJ2-3	TGTGCCAGCAGCTTAATGACTACAGGCACAGATACGCAGTATTTT	CASSLMTTGTDTQYF
TRBD1	TRBV6-6	TRBJ1-6	TGTGCCAGCAGCCCGGGACAGGGGTCTGGTAATTCACCCCTCCACTTT	CASSPGQGSGNSPLHF
TRBD1	TRBV18	TRBJ2-7	TGTGCCAGCTCGCCGGGACAGGGAGGTTCTTACGAGCAGTACTTC	CASSPGQGGSYEQYF
NA	TRBV7-6	TRBJ1-1	TGTGCCAGCAGCTTACGCGGTCGAGCTTTCTTT	CASSLRGRAFF
TRBD2	TRBV11-1	TRBJ2-3	TGTGCCAGCAGCTTAGTGCTCGAGCGGGAGCAGGGCACAGATACGCAGTATTTT	CASSLVLEREQGTDTQYF
NA	TRBV4-3	TRBJ2-3	TGCGCCAGCAGCCAAGATGACAGGGAGGCAGATACGCAGTATTTT	CASSQDDREADTQYF
NA	TRBV7-2	TRBJ1-2	TGTGCCAGCAGCGGGCCATCCTATGGCTACACCTTC	CASSGPSYGYTF
NA	TRBV2	TRBJ2-5	TGTGCCAGCAGTGGCGTGAAGGGGGATGAGACCCAGTACTTC	CASSGVKGDETQYF
TRBD1	TRBV14	TRBJ1-2	TGTGCCAGCAGCCAAGTACTGACAGGGTGGTATGGCTACACCTTC	CASSQVLTGWYGYTF
TRBD1	TRBV29-1	TRBJ1-2	TGCAGCGTTTTCCTGACAGGGCCCTATGGCTACACCTTC	CSVFLTGPYGYTF
TRBD1	TRBV6-6	TRBJ1-1	TGTGCCAGCAGTTACTCAGTGACAGGGGCTATTGAAGCTTTCTTT	CASSYSVTGAIEAFF
TRBD2	TRBV5-8	TRBJ2-1	TGTGCCAGCAGCTTGGCGGGAGGACTAGCGGCATCTGATGAGCAGTTCTTC	CASSLAGGLAASDEQFF
NA	TRBV6-5	TRBJ1-2	TGTGCCAGCAGTCGCCCGGGGGGAGGCTATGGCTACACCTTC	CASSRPGGGYGYTF
TRBD1	TRBV7-9	TRBJ2-1	TGTGCCAGCAGCTTAACCTTGAGGGACAGCTTCGATGAGCAGTTCTTC	CASSLTLRDSFDEQFF
TRBD1	TRBV7-6	TRBJ2-7	TGTGCCAGCAGCTTAGGGGACAGCTCCTACGAGCAGTACTTC	CASSLGDSSYEQYF
TRBD2	TRBV5-6	TRBJ2-7	TGTGCCAGCAGCACCCTTAGCGGGAGAAGCGAGCAGTACTTC	CASSTLSGRSEQYF
TRBD2	TRBV15	TRBJ2-7	TGTGCCACCAGCAGAGATCGTAGCGGGAGACCCGGAGAGCAGTACTTC	CATSRDRSGRPGEQYF
NA	TRBV20-1	TRBJ2-1	TGCAGTGCTAGGAGCGAGGAGCAGTTCTTC	CSARSEEQFF
NA	TRBV19	TRBJ2-5	TGTGCCAGTAGCCGGGGGGCGGAGACCCAGTACTTC	CASSRGAETQYF
TRBD1	TRBV6-4	TRBJ1-2	TGTGCCAGCAGTGACTCGACAGGGTCCAATGGCTACACCTTC	CASSDSTGSNGYTF
NA	TRBV19	TRBJ2-7	TGTGCCAGTAGTATTCGGTTCGTCAGGGTTCCCTACGAGCAGTACTTC	CASSIRFVRVPYEQYF
NA	TRBV5-1	TRBJ2-3	TGCGCCAGCAGCTTGGGGGTGGAGAGAACAGATACGCAGTATTTT	CASSLGVERTDTQYF
NA	TRBV6-5	TRBJ2-7	TGTGCCAGCAGTTACTTCGACGAGCAGTACTTC	CASSYFDEQYF
NA	TRBV7-2	TRBJ1-2	TGTGCCAGCAGCTCCTGGTTTAGCTCTTATGGCTACACCTTC	CASSSWFSSYGYTF
TRBD1	TRBV6-1	TRBJ2-7	TGTGCCAGCAGTTTCCAGACAGGGCCGGACTACGAGCAGTACTTC	CASSFQTGPDYEQYF
NA	TRBV4-1	TRBJ2-1	TGCGCCAGCAGCCAAGGGGAACTAGTCTTGGGCCGTGAGCAGTTCTTC	CASSQGELVLGREQFF
TRBD1	TRBV11-1	TRBJ2-3	TGTGCCAGCAGCTTAGCCAGGGGGCGAGGAGATACGCAGTATTTT	CASSLARGRGDTQYF
TRBD1	TRBV29-1	TRBJ1-1	TGCAGCGTTGGGAGTCGGACAGGGATGAACACTGAAGCTTTCTTT	CSVGSRTGMNTEAFF
NA	TRBV5-1	TRBJ1-2	TGCGCCAGTTCCCCGGGGGGGGAGAGTATTAACTATGGCTACACCTTC	CASSPGGESINYGYTF
NA	TRBV7-9	TRBJ2-1	TGTGCCAGCAGCTTTGCCCTTCGGAATGAGCAGTTCTTC	CASSFALRNEQFF
NA	TRBV4-1	TRBJ1-4	TGCGCCAGCAGAAAGCAGGGGTCGGAGGAAAAACTGTTTTTT	CASRKQGSEEKLFF
NA	TRBV5-4	TRBJ2-7	TGTGCCAGCATGGACCGGACTCAGGGAGGCTACGAGCAGTACTTC	CASMDRTQGGYEQYF